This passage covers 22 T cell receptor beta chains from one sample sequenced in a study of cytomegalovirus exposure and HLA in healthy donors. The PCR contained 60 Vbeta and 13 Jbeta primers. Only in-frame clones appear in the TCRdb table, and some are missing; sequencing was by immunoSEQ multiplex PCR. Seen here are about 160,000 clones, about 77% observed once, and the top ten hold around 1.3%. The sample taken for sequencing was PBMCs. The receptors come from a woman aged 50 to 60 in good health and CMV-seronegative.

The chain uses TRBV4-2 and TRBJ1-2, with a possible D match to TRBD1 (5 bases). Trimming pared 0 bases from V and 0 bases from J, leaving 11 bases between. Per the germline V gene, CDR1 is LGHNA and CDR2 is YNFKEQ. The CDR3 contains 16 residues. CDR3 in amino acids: CASSQDKGKSNYGYTF. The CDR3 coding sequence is TGTGCCAGCAGCCAAGATAAGGGGAAATCTAACTATGGCTACACCTTC.

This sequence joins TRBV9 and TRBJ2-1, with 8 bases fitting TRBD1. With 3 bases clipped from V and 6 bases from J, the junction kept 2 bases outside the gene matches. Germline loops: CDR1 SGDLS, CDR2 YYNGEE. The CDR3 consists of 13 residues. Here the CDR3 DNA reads TGTGCCAGCAGCGGAACAGGGGGCAATGAGCAGTTCTTC. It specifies CASSGTGGNEQFF.

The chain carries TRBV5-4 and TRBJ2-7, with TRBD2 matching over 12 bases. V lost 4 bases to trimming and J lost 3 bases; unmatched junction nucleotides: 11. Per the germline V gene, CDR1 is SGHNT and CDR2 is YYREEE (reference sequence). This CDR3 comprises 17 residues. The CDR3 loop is CASSKGVLAGGLYEQYF. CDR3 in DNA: TGTGCCAGCAGCAAAGGCGTTCTAGCGGGGGGGCTCTACGAGCAGTACTTC.

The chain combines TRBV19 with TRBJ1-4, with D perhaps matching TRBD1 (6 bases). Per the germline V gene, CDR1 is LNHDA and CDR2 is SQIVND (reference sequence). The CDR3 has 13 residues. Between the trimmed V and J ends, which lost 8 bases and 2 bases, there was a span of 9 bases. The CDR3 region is CASPQGTNEKLFF. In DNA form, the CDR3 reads TGTGCCAGTCCACAGGGCACTAATGAAAAACTGTTTTTT. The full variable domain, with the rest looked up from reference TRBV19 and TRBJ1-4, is DGGITQSPKYLFRKEGQNVTLSCEQNLNHDAMYWYRQDPGQGLRLIYYSQIVNDFQKGDIAEGYSVSREKKESFPLTVTSAQKNPTAFYLCASPQGTNEKLFFGSGTQLSVL.

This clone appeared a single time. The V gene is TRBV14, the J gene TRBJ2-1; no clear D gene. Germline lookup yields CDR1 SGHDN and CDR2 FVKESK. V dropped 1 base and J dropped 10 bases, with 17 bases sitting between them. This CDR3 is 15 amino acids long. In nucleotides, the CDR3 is TGTGCCAGCAGCCAAGGGATACAGAAATTCATAGAGCAGTTCTTC. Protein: CASSQGIQKFIEQFF.

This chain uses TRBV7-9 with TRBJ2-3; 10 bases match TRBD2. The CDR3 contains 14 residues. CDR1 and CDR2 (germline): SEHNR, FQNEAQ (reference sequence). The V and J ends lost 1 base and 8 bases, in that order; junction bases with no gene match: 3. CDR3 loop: CASSLELAGSTQYF. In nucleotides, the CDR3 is TGTGCCAGCAGCTTAGAACTAGCGGGAAGTACGCAGTATTTT.

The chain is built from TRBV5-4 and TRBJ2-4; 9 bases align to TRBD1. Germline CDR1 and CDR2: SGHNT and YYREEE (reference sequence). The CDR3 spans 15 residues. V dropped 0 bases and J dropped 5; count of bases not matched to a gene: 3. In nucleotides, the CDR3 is TGTGCCAGCAGCTTGGTAACAGGGGGCGAAAACATTCAGTACTTC. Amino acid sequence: CASSLVTGGENIQYF. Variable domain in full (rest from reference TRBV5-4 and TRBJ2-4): ETGVTQSPTHLIKTRGQQVTLRCSSQSGHNTVSWYQQALGQGPQFIFQYYREEENGRGNFPPRFSGLQFPNYSSELNVNALELDDSALYLCASSLVTGGENIQYFGAGTRLSVL.

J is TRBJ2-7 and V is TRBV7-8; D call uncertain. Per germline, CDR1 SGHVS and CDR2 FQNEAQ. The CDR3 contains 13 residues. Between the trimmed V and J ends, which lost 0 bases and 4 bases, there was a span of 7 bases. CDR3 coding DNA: TGTGCCAGCAGCTTAGCGGTTCAGTACGAGCAGTACTTC. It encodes CASSLAVQYEQYF.

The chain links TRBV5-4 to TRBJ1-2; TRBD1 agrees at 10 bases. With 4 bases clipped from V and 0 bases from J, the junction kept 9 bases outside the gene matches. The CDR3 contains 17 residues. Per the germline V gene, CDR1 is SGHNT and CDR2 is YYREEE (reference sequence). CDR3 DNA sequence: TGTGCCAGCAGCCAGAGGACAGGGGGGCCAACTAACTATGGCTACACCTTC. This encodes CASSQRTGGPTNYGYTF.

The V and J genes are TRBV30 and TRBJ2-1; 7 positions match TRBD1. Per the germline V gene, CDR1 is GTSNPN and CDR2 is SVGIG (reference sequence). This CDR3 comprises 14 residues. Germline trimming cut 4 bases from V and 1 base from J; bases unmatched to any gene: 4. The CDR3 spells CAWIKGASYNEQFF. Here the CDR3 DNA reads TGTGCCTGGATTAAGGGGGCTTCCTACAATGAGCAGTTCTTC.

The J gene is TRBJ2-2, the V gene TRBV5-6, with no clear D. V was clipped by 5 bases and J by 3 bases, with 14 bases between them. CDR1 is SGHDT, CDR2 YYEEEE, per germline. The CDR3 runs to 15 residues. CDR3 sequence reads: CASSLKPTDTGELFF. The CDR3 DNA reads TGTGCCAGCAGTCTGAAGCCTACTGACACCGGGGAGCTGTTTTTT.

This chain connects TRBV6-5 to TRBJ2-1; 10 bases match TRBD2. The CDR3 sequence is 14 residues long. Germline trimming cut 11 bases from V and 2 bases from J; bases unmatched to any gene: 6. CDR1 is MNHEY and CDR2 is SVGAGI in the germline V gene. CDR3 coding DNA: TGTGCCGCCCGTCTAGCGGGAGCCTACAATGAGCAGTTCTTC. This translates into CAARLAGAYNEQFF.

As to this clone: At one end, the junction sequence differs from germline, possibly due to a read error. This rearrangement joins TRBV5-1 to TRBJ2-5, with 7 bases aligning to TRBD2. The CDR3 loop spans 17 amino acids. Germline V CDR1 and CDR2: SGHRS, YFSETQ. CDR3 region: CASSLSPGGGVTEAQYF. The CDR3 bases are TGCGCCAGCAGCTTGAGTCCGGGTGGGGGGGTAACAGAGGCCCAGTACTTC.

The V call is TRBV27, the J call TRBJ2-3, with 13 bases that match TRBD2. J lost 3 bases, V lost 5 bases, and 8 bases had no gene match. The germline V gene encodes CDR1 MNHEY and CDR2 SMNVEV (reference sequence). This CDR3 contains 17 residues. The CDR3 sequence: CASSRTSGRGGTDTQYF. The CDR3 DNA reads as TGTGCCAGCAGTAGGACTAGCGGGAGAGGGGGGACAGATACGCAGTATTTT.

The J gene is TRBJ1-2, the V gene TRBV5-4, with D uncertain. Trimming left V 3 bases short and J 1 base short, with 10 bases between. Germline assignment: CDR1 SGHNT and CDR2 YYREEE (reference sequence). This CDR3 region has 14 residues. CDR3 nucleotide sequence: TGTGCCAGCAGCTCCCACAGCTTTAACTATGGCTACACCTTC. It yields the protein CASSSHSFNYGYTF.

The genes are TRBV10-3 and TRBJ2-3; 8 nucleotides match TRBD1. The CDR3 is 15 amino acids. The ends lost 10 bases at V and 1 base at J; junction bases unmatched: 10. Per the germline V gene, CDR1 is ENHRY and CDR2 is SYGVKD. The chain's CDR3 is CATKAMGQGTDTQYF. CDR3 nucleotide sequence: TGTGCCACCAAGGCCATGGGACAGGGCACAGATACGCAGTATTTT.

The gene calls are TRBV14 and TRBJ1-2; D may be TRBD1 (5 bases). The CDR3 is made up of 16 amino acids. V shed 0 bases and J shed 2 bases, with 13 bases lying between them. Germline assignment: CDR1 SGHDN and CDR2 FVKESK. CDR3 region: CASSQDPKGQNYGYTF. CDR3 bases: TGTGCCAGCAGCCAAGATCCGAAGGGGCAGAACTATGGCTACACCTTC.

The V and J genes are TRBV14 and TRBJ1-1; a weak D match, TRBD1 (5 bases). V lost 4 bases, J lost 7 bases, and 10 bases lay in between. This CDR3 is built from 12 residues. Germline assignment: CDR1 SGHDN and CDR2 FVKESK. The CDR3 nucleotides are TGTGCCAGCAGCCTAAACAGGTTTGAAGCTTTCTTT. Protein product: CASSLNRFEAFF.

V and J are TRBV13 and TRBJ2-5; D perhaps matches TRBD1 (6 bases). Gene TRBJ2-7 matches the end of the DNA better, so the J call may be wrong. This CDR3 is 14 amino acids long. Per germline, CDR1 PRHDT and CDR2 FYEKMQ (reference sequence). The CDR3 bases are TGTGCCAGCAGCCTACAGGGTTTTCAAGGCGAGCAGTACTTC. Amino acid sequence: CASSLQGFQGEQYF.

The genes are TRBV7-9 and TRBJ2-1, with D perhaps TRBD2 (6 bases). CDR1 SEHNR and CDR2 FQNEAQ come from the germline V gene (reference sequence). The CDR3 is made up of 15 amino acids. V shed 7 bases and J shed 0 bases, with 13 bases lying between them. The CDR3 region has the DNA TGTGCCAGCAACTCAGCGGGCAGCTCCTACAATGAGCAGTTCTTC. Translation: CASNSAGSSYNEQFF.

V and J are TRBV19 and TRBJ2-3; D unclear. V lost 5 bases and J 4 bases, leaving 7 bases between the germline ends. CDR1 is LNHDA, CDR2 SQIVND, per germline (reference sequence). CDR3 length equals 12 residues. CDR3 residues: CASSYIADTQYF. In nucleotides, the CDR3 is TGTGCCAGTAGTTACATCGCAGATACGCAGTATTTT.

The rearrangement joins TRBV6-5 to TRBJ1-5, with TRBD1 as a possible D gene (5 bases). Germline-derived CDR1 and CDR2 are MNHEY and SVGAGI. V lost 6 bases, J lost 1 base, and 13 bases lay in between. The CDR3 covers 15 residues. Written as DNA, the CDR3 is TGTGCCAGCAGGCGGGGGACGGCGAGCAATCAGCCCCAGCATTTT. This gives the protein CASRRGTASNQPQHF.